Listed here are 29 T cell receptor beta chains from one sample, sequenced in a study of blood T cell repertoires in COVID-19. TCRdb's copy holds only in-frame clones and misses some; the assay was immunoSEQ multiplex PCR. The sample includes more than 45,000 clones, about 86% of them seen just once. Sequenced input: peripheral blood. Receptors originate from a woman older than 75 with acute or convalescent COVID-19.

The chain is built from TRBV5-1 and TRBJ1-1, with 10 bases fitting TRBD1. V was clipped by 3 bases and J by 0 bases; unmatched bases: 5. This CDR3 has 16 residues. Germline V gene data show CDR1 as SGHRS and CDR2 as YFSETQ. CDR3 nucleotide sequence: TGCGCCAGCAGCTCCGGGACAGGGGCAGTGAACACTGAAGCTTTCTTT. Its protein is CASSSGTGAVNTEAFF.

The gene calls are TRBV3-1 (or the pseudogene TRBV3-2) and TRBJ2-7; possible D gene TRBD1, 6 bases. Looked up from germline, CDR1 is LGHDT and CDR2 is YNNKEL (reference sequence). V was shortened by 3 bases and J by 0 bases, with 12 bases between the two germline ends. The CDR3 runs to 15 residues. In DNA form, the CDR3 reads TGTGCCAGCAGCCACGGACAGAAAGCCTCCTACGAGCAGTACTTC. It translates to CASSHGQKASYEQYF.

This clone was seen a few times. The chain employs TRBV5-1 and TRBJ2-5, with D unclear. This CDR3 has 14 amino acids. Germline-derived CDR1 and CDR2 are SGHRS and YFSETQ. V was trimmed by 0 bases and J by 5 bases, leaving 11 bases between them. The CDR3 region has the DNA TGCGCCAGCAGCTTGGCGAGTCCCCGGGAGACCCAGTACTTC. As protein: CASSLASPRETQYF.

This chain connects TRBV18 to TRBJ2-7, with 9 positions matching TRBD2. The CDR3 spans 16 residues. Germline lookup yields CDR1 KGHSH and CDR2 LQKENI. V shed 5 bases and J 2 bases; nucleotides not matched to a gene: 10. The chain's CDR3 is CASSSRGLAVPYEQYF. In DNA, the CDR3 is TGTGCCAGCTCATCCCGGGGACTAGCAGTTCCCTACGAGCAGTACTTC.

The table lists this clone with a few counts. The CDR3 nucleotides read TGTGCCAGCACCCCAAAGGAGGTGAACACTGAAGCTTTCTTT. This codes for CASTPKEVNTEAFF. This chain uses TRBV6-2 or TRBV6-3 with TRBJ1-1; no reliable D call. Deletions cut 7 bases from V and 0 bases from J, with 12 bases between. The germline CDR1 and CDR2 sequences are MNHEY and SVGEGT. The CDR3 loop spans 14 amino acids.

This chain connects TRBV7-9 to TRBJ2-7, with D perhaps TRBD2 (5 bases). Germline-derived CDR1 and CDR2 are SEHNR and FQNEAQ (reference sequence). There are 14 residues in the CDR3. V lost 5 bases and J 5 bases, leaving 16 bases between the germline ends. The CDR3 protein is CASSLLAGVDEQYF. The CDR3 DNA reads TGTGCCAGCAGCCTATTGGCGGGTGTCGACGAGCAGTACTTC.

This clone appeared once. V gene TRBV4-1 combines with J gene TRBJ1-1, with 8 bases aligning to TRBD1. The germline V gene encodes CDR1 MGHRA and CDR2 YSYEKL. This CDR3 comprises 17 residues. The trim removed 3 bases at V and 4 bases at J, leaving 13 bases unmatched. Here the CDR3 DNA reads TGCGCCAGCAGCCATTATTTTCCCAGGACAGGGAGCACTGAAGCTTTCTTT. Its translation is CASSHYFPRTGSTEAFF.

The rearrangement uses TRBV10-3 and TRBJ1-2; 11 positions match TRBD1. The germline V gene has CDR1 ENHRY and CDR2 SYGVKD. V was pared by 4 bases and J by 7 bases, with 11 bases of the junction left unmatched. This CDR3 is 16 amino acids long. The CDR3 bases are TGTGCCATCAGTGGGGGCTTATCCGGGACAGGGGGTGGCTACACCTTC. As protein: CAISGGLSGTGGGYTF.

Written as DNA, the CDR3 is TGTGCCAGCAGCTCCGGACAGGGGGCCTCCTCTGGAAACACCATATATTTT. Translated: CASSSGQGASSGNTIYF. This chain links TRBV5-4 with TRBJ1-3; TRBD1 matches at 11 bases. V shed 3 bases and J 0 bases; nucleotides not matched to a gene: 5. Germline V gene data show CDR1 as SGHNT and CDR2 as YYREEE (reference sequence). CDR3 length: 17 amino acids.

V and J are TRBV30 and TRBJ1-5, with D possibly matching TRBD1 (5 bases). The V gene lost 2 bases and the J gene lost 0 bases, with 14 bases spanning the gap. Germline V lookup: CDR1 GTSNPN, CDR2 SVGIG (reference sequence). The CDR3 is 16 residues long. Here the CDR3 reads CAWSPFLTDSNQPQHF. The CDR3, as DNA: TGTGCCTGGAGTCCCTTCTTGACAGATAGCAATCAGCCCCAGCATTTT.

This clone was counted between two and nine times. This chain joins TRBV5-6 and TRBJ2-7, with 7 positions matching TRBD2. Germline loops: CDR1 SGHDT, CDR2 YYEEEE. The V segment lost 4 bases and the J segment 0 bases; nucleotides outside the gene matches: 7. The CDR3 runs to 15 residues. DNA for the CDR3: TGTGCCAGCAGCCCGTCGCTAGCGGCCTCCTACGAGCAGTACTTC. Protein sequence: CASSPSLAASYEQYF. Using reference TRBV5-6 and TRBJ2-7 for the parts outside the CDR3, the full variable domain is DAGVTQSPTHLIKTRGQQVTLRCSPKSGHDTVSWYQQALGQGPQFIFQYYEEEERQRGNFPDRFSGHQFPNYSSELNVNALLLGDSALYLCASSPSLAASYEQYFGPGTRLTVT.

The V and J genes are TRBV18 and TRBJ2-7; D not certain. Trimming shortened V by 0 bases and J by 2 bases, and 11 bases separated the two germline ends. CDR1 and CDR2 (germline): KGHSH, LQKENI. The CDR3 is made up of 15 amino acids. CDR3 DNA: TGTGCCAGCTCACCACCGAATTCAGGCGCCTACGAGCAGTACTTC. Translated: CASSPPNSGAYEQYF.

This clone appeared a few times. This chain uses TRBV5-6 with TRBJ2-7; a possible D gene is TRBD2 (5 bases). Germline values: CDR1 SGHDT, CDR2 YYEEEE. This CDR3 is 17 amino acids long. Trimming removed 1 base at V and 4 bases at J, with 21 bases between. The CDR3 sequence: CASSLRFGKTSAYEQYF. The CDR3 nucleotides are TGTGCCAGCAGCTTGAGGTTCGGGAAAACCTCGGCTTACGAGCAGTACTTC.

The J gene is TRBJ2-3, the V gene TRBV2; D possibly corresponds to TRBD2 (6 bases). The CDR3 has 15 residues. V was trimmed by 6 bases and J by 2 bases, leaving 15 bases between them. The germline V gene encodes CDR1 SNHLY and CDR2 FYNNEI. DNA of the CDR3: TGTGCCAGCAGATCGGGGGAGAGACTCACAGATACGCAGTATTTT. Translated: CASRSGERLTDTQYF.

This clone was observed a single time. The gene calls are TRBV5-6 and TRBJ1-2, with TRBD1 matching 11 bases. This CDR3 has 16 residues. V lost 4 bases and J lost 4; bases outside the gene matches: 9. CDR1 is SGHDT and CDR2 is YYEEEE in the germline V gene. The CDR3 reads CASSQGQGARGYGYTF. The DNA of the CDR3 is TGTGCCAGCAGCCAAGGACAGGGGGCGCGCGGCTATGGCTACACCTTC. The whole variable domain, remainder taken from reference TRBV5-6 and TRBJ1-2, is DAGVTQSPTHLIKTRGQQVTLRCSPKSGHDTVSWYQQALGQGPQFIFQYYEEEERQRGNFPDRFSGHQFPNYSSELNVNALLLGDSALYLCASSQGQGARGYGYTFGSGTRLTVV.

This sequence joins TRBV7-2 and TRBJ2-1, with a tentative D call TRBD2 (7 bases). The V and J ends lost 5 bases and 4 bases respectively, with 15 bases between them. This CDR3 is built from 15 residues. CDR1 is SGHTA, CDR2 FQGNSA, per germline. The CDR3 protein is CASSPLGGAYNEQFF. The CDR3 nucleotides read TGTGCCAGCAGCCCTTTAGGGGGGGCGTACAATGAGCAGTTCTTC.

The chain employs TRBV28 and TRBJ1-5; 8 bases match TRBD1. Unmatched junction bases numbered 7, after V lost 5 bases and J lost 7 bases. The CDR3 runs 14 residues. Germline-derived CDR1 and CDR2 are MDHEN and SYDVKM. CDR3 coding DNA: TGTGCCAGCAGTCTGACAGGGGAGACGCAGCCCCAGCATTTT. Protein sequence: CASSLTGETQPQHF.

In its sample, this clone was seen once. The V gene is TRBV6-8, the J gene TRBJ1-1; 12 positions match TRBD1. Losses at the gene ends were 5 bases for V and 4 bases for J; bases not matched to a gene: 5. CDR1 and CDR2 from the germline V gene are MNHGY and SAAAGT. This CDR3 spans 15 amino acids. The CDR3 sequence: CASSPRDRGLTEAFF. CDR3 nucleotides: TGTGCCAGCAGTCCGCGGGACAGGGGGCTCACTGAAGCTTTCTTT.

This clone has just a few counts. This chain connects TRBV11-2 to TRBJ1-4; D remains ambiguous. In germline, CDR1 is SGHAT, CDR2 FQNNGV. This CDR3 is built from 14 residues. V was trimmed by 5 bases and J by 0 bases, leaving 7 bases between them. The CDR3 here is CASSLQATNEKLFF. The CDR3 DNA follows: TGTGCCAGCAGCCTTCAGGCAACTAATGAAAAACTGTTTTTT.

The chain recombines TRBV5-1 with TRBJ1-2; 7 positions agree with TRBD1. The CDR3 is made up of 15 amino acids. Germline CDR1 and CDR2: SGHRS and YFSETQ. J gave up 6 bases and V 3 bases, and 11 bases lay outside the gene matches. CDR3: CASSSGETGAHGYTF. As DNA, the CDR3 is TGCGCCAGCAGCTCCGGTGAAACAGGGGCTCATGGCTACACCTTC.

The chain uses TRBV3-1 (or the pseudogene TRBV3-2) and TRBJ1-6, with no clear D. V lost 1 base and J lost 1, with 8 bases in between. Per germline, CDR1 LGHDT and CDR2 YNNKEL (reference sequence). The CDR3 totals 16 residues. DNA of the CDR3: TGTGCCAGCAGCCAAGGTGGGCAGTCCTATAATTCACCCCTCCACTTT. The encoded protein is CASSQGGQSYNSPLHF.

DNA of the CDR3: TGTGCCAGCAGCTACGGACAGGACTATGGCTACACCTTC. Protein: CASSYGQDYGYTF. The chain employs TRBV7-9 and TRBJ1-2; 7 bases fit TRBD1. The germline V gene encodes CDR1 SEHNR and CDR2 FQNEAQ (reference sequence). This CDR3 region has 13 residues. The V and J ends lost 4 bases and 3 bases, in that order; junction bases with no gene match: 2.

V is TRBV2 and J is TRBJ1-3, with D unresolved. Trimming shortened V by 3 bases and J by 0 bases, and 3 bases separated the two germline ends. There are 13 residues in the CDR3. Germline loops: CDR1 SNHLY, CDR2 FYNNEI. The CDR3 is CASSERSGNTIYF. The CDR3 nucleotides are TGTGCCAGCAGTGAGCGCTCTGGAAACACCATATATTTT. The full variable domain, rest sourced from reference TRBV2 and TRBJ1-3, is EPEVTQTPSHQVTQMGQEVILRCVPISNHLYFYWYRQILGQKVEFLVSFYNNEISEKSEIFDDQFSVERPDGSNFTLKIRSTKLEDSAMYFCASSERSGNTIYFGEGSWLTVV.

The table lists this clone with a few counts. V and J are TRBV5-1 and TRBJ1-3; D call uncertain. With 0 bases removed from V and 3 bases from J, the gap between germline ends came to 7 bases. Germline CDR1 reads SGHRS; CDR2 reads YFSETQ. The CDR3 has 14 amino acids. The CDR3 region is CASSLAPVGNTIYF. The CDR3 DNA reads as TGCGCCAGCAGCTTGGCCCCGGTTGGAAACACCATATATTTT.

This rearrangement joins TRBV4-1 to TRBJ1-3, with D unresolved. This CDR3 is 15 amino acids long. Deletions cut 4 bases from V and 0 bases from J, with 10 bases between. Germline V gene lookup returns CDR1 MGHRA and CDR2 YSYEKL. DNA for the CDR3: TGCGCCAGCAGCCTACAAGTAATCTCTGGAAACACCATATATTTT. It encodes CASSLQVISGNTIYF.

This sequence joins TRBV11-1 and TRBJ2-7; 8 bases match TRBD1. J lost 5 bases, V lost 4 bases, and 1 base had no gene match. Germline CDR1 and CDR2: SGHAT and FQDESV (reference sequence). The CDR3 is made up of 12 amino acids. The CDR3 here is CASSSTGDEQYF. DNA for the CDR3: TGTGCCAGCAGCTCGACAGGGGACGAGCAGTACTTC. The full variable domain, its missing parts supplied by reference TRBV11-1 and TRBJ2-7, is EAEVAQSPRYKITEKSQAVAFWCDPISGHATLYWYRQILGQGPELLVQFQDESVVDDSQLPKDRFSAERLKGVDSTLKIQPAELGDSAMYLCASSSTGDEQYFGPGTRLTVT.

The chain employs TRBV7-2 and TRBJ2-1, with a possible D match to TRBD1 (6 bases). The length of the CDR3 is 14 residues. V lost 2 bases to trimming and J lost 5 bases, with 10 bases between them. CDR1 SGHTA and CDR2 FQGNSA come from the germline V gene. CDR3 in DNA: TGTGCCAGCAGCTTATGGGACAAACACAATGAGCAGTTCTTC. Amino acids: CASSLWDKHNEQFF.

The CDR3 protein is CASSGTSGTYEQYF. CDR3 DNA: TGTGCCAGCAGTGGAACTAGCGGTACCTACGAGCAGTACTTC. The chain links TRBV2 to TRBJ2-7; TRBD2 matches 8 bases. Germline CDR1 is SNHLY and CDR2 is FYNNEI. V shed 4 bases, J shed 2 bases, and the junction held 4 bases outside the gene matches. The CDR3 is 14 residues long.

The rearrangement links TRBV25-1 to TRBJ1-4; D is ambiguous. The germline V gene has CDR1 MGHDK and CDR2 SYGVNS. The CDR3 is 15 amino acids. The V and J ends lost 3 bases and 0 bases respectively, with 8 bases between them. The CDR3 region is CASSDPGPTNEKLFF. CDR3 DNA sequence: TGTGCCAGCAGTGACCCCGGTCCAACTAATGAAAAACTGTTTTTT.